A selection of T cell receptor beta chains follows, all from one sample in a study of cytomegalovirus exposure and HLA in healthy donors. Method: immunoSEQ multiplex PCR; TCRdb's copy keeps in-frame clones and lacks some. The data hold around 190,000 clones, with more than 65% observed a single time. The sequencing sample was made of PBMCs. Every receptor here comes from a woman in her forties or fifties in good health and CMV-seronegative. Both conserved end residues are part of each CDR3. A D gene is named only where the DNA matches it firmly. Clone sizes are given selectively: once, few, many, or a class where the clone is expanded.

D	size	V	J	DNA	CDR3
TRBD1	-	TRBV18	TRBJ1-4	TGTGCCAGCTCATCGCAGGGGGAACTGTTTTTT	CASSSQGELFF
-	-	TRBV7-2	TRBJ1-1	TGTGCCAGCAGCTTAGGCTCAGGAATGAACACTGAAGCTTTCTTT	CASSLGSGMNTEAFF
TRBD1	-	TRBV25-1	TRBJ1-2	TGTGCCAGCAGTGACTCGACAGGGTCCAAAAACTATGGCTACACCTTC	CASSDSTGSKNYGYTF
TRBD1	-	TRBV19	TRBJ2-7	TGTGCCAGTAGTCTCCAGACAGGGATGTCCTACGAGCAGTACTTC	CASSLQTGMSYEQYF
-	-	TRBV7-2	TRBJ2-5	TGTGCCAGCAGCTTCGCGGGTATCGGGGAGACCCAGTACTTC	CASSFAGIGETQYF
TRBD1	-	TRBV5-1	TRBJ2-5	TGCGCCAGCAGTCGAGGACAGGGGGCCTATCCTCCAGAGACCCAGTACTTC	CASSRGQGAYPPETQYF
-	-	TRBV30	TRBJ1-4	TGTGCCTGGTCTCAACTGGGGGGGACTAATGAAAAACTGTTTTTT	CAWSQLGGTNEKLFF
-	-	TRBV18	TRBJ2-4	TGTGCCAGCTCACCACCGTCAACAGGGAAAAACATTCAGTACTTC	CASSPPSTGKNIQYF
-	-	TRBV5-4	TRBJ2-1	TGTGCCAGCAGCTTGGCTCAGGGGGGTAGGTCCTACAATGAGCAGTTCTTC	CASSLAQGGRSYNEQFF
-	-	TRBV28	TRBJ1-1	TGTGCCAGCACCTATTCACCGACTGCGACTGAAGCTTTCTTT	CASTYSPTATEAFF
TRBD2	-	TRBV6-1	TRBJ2-5	TGTGCCAGCCTGGGGACTATCCAAGAGACCCAGTACTTC	CASLGTIQETQYF
TRBD1	-	TRBV6-1	TRBJ2-7	TGTGCCAGCAGTCCTATGACAGGGGTCGAGCAGTACTTC	CASSPMTGVEQYF
-	-	TRBV5-1	TRBJ2-6	TGCGCCAGCAGTTGGGGCGGCAGCTCTGGGGCCAACGTCCTGACTTTC	CASSWGGSSGANVLTF
-	-	TRBV9	TRBJ2-7	TGTGCCAGCAGCCCGCCTCCGGTTGACGGGTTCTACGAGCAGTACTTC	CASSPPPVDGFYEQYF
TRBD2	-	TRBV11-2	TRBJ2-1	TGTGCCAGCAGCTTACGTGGAGCTAGCGGGGTCCACAATGAGCAGTTCTTC	CASSLRGASGVHNEQFF
TRBD2	-	TRBV14	TRBJ2-3	TGTGCCAGCTCTACGAGGGGAGGGATACCTGGCACAGATACGCAGTATTTT	CASSTRGGIPGTDTQYF
TRBD2	-	TRBV19	TRBJ2-7	TGTGCCAGTAGTACTTTAGCGGGGAGGAGCTACGAGCAGTACTTC	CASSTLAGRSYEQYF
TRBD2	-	TRBV7-9	TRBJ2-5	TGTGCCAGCAGCATGACTAGCGAAGAGACCCAGTACTTC	CASSMTSEETQYF
TRBD1	few	TRBV27	TRBJ2-7	TGTGCCAGCAGTTTAACCGGGACAGGGTACGAGCAGTACTTC	CASSLTGTGYEQYF
-	-	TRBV9	TRBJ2-1	TGTGCCAGCAGCTCCCTCCGGGGTTCTTACAATGAGCAGTTCTTC	CASSSLRGSYNEQFF
TRBD2	-	TRBV5-4	TRBJ2-1	TGTGCCAGCAGCTTGCTGGGACTAGCGGGAGGTTATGAGCAGTTCTTC	CASSLLGLAGGYEQFF
TRBD1	-	TRBV2	TRBJ2-7	TGTGCCAGCAGGGACAGGAGGACCTACGAGCAGTACTTC	CASRDRRTYEQYF